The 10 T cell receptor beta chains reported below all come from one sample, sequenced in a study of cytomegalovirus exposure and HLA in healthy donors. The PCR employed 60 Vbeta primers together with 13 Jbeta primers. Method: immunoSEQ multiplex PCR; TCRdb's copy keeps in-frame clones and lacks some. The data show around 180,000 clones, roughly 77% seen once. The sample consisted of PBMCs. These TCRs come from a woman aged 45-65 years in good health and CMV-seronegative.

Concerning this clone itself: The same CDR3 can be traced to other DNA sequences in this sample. The CDR3 DNA is TGCAGCGTCGGGACAGGGATGAACACTGAAGCTTTCTTT. As protein: CSVGTGMNTEAFF. The chain recombines TRBV29-1 with TRBJ1-1, with 9 bases matching TRBD1. The J segment lost 0 bases and the V segment lost 6 bases, leaving 2 bases of the junction unmatched. The CDR3 consists of 13 residues. Germline V lookup: CDR1 SQVTM, CDR2 ANQGSEA.

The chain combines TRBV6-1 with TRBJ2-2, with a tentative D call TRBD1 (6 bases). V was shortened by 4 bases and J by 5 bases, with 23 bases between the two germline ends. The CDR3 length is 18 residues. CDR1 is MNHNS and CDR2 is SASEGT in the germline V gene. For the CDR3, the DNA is TGTGCCAGCAGTGGCCTCCGACAGGATAGAAGAAAGACCGGGGAGCTGTTTTTT. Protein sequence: CASSGLRQDRRKTGELFF.

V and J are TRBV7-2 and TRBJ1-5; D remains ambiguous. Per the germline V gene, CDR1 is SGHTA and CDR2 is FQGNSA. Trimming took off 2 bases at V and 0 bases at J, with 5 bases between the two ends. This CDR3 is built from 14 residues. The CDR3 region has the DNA TGTGCCAGCAGCTTACAGGATAGCAATCAGCCCCAGCATTTT. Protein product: CASSLQDSNQPQHF.

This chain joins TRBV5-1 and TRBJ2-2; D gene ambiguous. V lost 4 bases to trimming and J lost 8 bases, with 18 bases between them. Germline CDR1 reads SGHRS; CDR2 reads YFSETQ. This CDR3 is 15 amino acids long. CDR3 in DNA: TGCGCCAGCAGCCCGTCTATGAGTGGCGGAGGGGAGCTGTTTTTT. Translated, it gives CASSPSMSGGGELFF.

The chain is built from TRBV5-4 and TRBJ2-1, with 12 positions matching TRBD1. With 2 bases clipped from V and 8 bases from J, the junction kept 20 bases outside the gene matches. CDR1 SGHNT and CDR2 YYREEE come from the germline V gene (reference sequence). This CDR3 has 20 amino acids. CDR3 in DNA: TGTGCCAGCAGCTTCCCCCCGGGACAGGGGGCGAGCGGGAGGATCGATGAGCAGTTCTTC. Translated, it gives CASSFPPGQGASGRIDEQFF.

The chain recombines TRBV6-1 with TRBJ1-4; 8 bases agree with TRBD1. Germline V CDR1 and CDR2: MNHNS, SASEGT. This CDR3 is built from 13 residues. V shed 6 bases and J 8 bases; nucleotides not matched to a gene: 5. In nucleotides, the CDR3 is TGTGCCAGCAGGACAGGGGCAGGAGAAAAACTGTTTTTT. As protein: CASRTGAGEKLFF.

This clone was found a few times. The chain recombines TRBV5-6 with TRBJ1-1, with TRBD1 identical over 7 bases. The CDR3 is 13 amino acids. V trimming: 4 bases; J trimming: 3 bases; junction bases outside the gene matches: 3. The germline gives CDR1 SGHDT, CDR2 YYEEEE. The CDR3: CASSIDRDTEAFF. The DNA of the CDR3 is TGTGCCAGCAGCATAGACAGGGACACTGAAGCTTTCTTT.

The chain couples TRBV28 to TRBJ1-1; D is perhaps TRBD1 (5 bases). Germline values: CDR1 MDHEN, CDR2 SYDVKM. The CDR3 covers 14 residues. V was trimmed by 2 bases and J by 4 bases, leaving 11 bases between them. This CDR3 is CASSLLGGTTEAFF. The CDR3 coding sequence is TGTGCCAGCAGTTTACTGGGGGGTACCACTGAAGCTTTCTTT.

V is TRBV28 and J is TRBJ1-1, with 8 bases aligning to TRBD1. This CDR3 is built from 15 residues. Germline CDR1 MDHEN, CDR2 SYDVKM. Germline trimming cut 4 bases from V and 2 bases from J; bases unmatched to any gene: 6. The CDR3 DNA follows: TGTGCCAGCAGTTCCCTTCAGGGGGCCAACACTGAAGCTTTCTTT. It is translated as CASSSLQGANTEAFF. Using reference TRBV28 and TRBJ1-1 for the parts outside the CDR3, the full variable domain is DVKVTQSSRYLVKRTGEKVFLECVQDMDHENMFWYRQDPGLGLRLIYFSYDVKMKEKGDIPEGYSVSREKKERFSLILESASTNQTSMYLCASSSLQGANTEAFFGQGTRLTVV.

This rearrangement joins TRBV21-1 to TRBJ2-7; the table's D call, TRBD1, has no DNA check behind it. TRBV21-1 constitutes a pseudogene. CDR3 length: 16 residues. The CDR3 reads CASSKGRTGSSYEQYF. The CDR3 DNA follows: TGTGCCAGCAGCAAAGGTCGTACAGGGTCATCCTACGAGCAGTACTTC.